This T cell receptor beta chain was sequenced during a study of Tregs in tolerant kidney transplant recipients. Turning to the study itself: Mixed chimerism was transient after nonmyeloablative marrow transplants from related graft donors. Study outcomes and limitations: Validation in larger populations is needed because few patients were studied.

Details on this clone: Its target is not known.

Produced via immunoSEQ multiplex PCR; TCRdb's table is partial and in-frame only. The sample has around 70,000 clones; 92% are singletons. Unstimulated regulatory T cells (CD4+CD25+CD127-), CD4+CD25- non-regulatory cells, CD4 and CD8 cells were FACS-sorted from thawed PBMCs. Trimming cost V 1 base and J 4 bases, with 7 bases left between them. This CDR3 comprises 13 residues. Germline values: CDR1 MGHRA, CDR2 YSYEKL. The TCR sequence derives from a human donor who received a combined kidney and bone marrow transplant. The rearrangement joins TRBV4-1 to TRBJ1-2, with unresolved D. The starting material was CD8+ T cells from blood, obtained before the transplant. CDR3 sequence: CASSQVGSYGYTF. CDR3 DNA: TGCGCCAGCAGCCAAGTCGGGAGCTATGGCTACACCTTC.